These T cell receptor beta chains were read from a single sample in a study of patients and donors after allogeneic stem cell transplantation. MiXCR, run by TCRdb on the RT-PCR reads, gives a single entry per CDR3 protein. This table holds about 400,000 distinct CDR3 sequences, 15% to 20% found once. The sample comprised blood, either unsorted or a sorted T cell fraction (not recorded which). All receptors derive from a human donor who was either an allogeneic HSCT recipient or a stem cell or donor lymphocyte infusion donor (not recorded which). It is not recorded whose cells these are; they may come from a transplant donor. The CDR3 runs from the conserved cysteine through the conserved F or W. Fields, in order: CDR3 length, V gene, J gene, clone size, D gene, CDR3 protein, CDR3 DNA. D genes are given only for firm matches. A row's size may be missing; if present it is once, few, many or a size class.

cdr3_length: 15; v_call: TRBV7-2; j_call: TRBJ2-7; clone_size: few; d_call: TRBD1; cdr3_aa: CASSSQTGVTYEQYF; cdr3_nt: TGTGCCAGCAGCTCCCAGACAGGGGTCACCTACGAGCAGTACTTC
cdr3_length: 15; v_call: TRBV7-6; j_call: TRBJ2-3; clone_size: few; d_call: TRBD2; cdr3_aa: CASGPVAGGTDTQYF; cdr3_nt: TGTGCCAGCGGCCCGGTAGCGGGGGGCACAGATACGCAGTATTTT
cdr3_length: 13; v_call: TRBV20-1; j_call: TRBJ2-3; clone_size: -; d_call: TRBD1; cdr3_aa: CSARRTGADTQYF; cdr3_nt: TGCAGTGCGAGGAGGACAGGGGCAGATACGCAGTATTTT
cdr3_length: 15; v_call: TRBV2; j_call: TRBJ2-4; clone_size: -; d_call: -; cdr3_aa: CASSGQASAKNIQYF; cdr3_nt: TGTGCCAGCAGTGGGCAGGCCTCAGCCAAAAACATTCAGTACTTC
cdr3_length: 13; v_call: TRBV5-1; j_call: TRBJ2-1; clone_size: many; d_call: -; cdr3_aa: CASSSGRNNEQFF; cdr3_nt: TGCGCCAGCAGCTCGGGGAGAAACAATGAGCAGTTCTTC
cdr3_length: 15; v_call: TRBV12-3/TRBV12-4; j_call: TRBJ1-5; clone_size: -; d_call: TRBD1; cdr3_aa: CASSLTGSGYQPQHF; cdr3_nt: TGTGCCAGCAGCTTGACAGGGAGCGGGTATCAGCCCCAGCATTTT
cdr3_length: 13; v_call: TRBV20-1; j_call: TRBJ1-2; clone_size: -; d_call: TRBD1; cdr3_aa: CSAGVGQNYGYTF; cdr3_nt: TGCAGTGCCGGGGTGGGACAGAACTATGGCTACACCTTC
cdr3_length: 17; v_call: TRBV18; j_call: TRBJ2-1; clone_size: -; d_call: TRBD2; cdr3_aa: CASSDSSGLAGGGQQFF; cdr3_nt: TGTGCCAGCTCAGACTCCTCGGGACTAGCGGGAGGAGGTCAGCAGTTCTTC
cdr3_length: 15; v_call: TRBV7-2; j_call: TRBJ2-7; clone_size: few; d_call: -; cdr3_aa: CASSLRVGSPYEQYF; cdr3_nt: TGTGCCAGCAGCTTACGGGTCGGCAGCCCCTACGAGCAGTACTTC
cdr3_length: 14; v_call: TRBV20-1; j_call: TRBJ2-4; clone_size: -; d_call: -; cdr3_aa: CSARTGTAKNIQYF; cdr3_nt: TGCAGTGCTAGAACCGGGACAGCCAAAAACATTCAGTACTTC
cdr3_length: 12; v_call: TRBV11-2; j_call: TRBJ1-2; clone_size: -; d_call: -; cdr3_aa: CASSLGGSGDTF; cdr3_nt: TGTGCCAGCAGCTTAGGGGGGTCTGGGGACACCTTC
cdr3_length: 16; v_call: TRBV11-2; j_call: TRBJ1-1; clone_size: -; d_call: TRBD1; cdr3_aa: CASSDERGQMNTEAFF; cdr3_nt: TGTGCCAGCAGCGACGAACGGGGACAGATGAACACTGAAGCTTTCTTT
cdr3_length: 14; v_call: TRBV12-3/TRBV12-4; j_call: TRBJ2-7; clone_size: many; d_call: -; cdr3_aa: CASRQGRWAYEQYF; cdr3_nt: TGTGCCAGCAGACAGGGACGGTGGGCCTACGAGCAGTACTTC
cdr3_length: 15; v_call: TRBV5-1; j_call: TRBJ1-1; clone_size: many; d_call: TRBD1; cdr3_aa: CASSREDREGTEAFF; cdr3_nt: TGCGCCAGCAGCCGGGAGGACAGGGAGGGCACTGAAGCTTTCTTT
cdr3_length: 15; v_call: TRBV28; j_call: TRBJ2-1; clone_size: few; d_call: TRBD1; cdr3_aa: CASGPLDRVGNEQFF; cdr3_nt: TGTGCCAGCGGACCCCTGGACAGGGTAGGCAATGAGCAGTTCTTC
cdr3_length: 14; v_call: TRBV5-5; j_call: TRBJ1-2; clone_size: -; d_call: -; cdr3_aa: CASSRTKTGYGYTF; cdr3_nt: TGTGCCAGCAGCCGTACTAAGACTGGCTATGGCTACACCTTC
cdr3_length: 15; v_call: TRBV3-1; j_call: TRBJ2-1; clone_size: few; d_call: -; cdr3_aa: CASSQDQLPANEQFF; cdr3_nt: TGTGCCAGCAGCCAAGATCAGCTCCCCGCCAATGAGCAGTTCTTC
cdr3_length: 15; v_call: TRBV5-6; j_call: TRBJ2-7; clone_size: few; d_call: -; cdr3_aa: CASSLVVGSSYEQYF; cdr3_nt: TGTGCCAGCAGCTTGGTAGTGGGTAGTTCCTACGAGCAGTACTTC
cdr3_length: 14; v_call: TRBV9; j_call: TRBJ1-5; clone_size: few; d_call: -; cdr3_aa: CASSEVAGGQPQHF; cdr3_nt: TGTGCCAGCAGCGAGGTGGCGGGCGGTCAGCCCCAGCATTTT
cdr3_length: 14; v_call: TRBV5-1; j_call: TRBJ2-1; clone_size: -; d_call: TRBD2; cdr3_aa: CATRRGGAYNEQFF; cdr3_nt: TGCGCCACCAGGCGGGGGGGGGCCTACAATGAGCAGTTCTTC
cdr3_length: 13; v_call: TRBV5-1; j_call: TRBJ2-7; clone_size: many; d_call: -; cdr3_aa: CASSVVHDYEQYF; cdr3_nt: TGCGCCAGCAGCGTGGTGCATGACTACGAGCAGTACTTC
cdr3_length: 16; v_call: TRBV15; j_call: TRBJ2-1; clone_size: -; d_call: TRBD2; cdr3_aa: CATSSPRTSNSDEQFF; cdr3_nt: TGTGCCACCAGCTCTCCCAGGACTAGCAATTCCGATGAGCAGTTCTTC
cdr3_length: 15; v_call: TRBV3-1; j_call: TRBJ2-7; clone_size: many; d_call: -; cdr3_aa: CASSPSWTPNYEQYF; cdr3_nt: TGTGCCAGCAGCCCTTCGTGGACGCCAAACTACGAGCAGTACTTC
cdr3_length: 15; v_call: TRBV9; j_call: TRBJ2-7; clone_size: many; d_call: TRBD2; cdr3_aa: CASSATSGTYYEQYF; cdr3_nt: TGTGCCAGCAGCGCAACTAGCGGGACTTACTACGAGCAGTACTTC